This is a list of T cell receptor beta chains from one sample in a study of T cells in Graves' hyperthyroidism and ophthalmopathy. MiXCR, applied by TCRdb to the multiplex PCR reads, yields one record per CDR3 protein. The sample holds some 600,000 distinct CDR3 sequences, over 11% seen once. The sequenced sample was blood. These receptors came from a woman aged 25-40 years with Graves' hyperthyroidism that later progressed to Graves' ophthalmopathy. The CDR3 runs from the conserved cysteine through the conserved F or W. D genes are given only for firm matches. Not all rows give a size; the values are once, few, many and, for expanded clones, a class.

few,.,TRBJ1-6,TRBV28,TGTGCCACCGTGCAAGGAGGGACCTATAATTCACCCCTCCACTTT,CATVQGGTYNSPLHF
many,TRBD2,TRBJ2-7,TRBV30,TGTGCCTGGATCCGAGGGGGGACTAGCGGGGCAACCTACGAGCAGTACTTC,CAWIRGGTSGATYEQYF
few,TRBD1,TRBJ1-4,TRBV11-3,TGTGCCAGCAGCTTTACCGGGACAGGGGGAGGAGGAGAAAAACTGTTTTTT,CASSFTGTGGGGEKLFF
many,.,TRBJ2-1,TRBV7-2,TGTGCCAGCAGCCCCGGTGGGTATTCAGGGAAGATGACCTACAATGAGCAGTTCTTC,CASSPGGYSGKMTYNEQFF
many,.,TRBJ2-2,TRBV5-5,TGTGCCAGCTCCTCCCCCGCATCCGCGAACACCGGGGAGCTGTTTTTT,CASSSPASANTGELFF
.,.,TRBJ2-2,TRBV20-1,TGCAGTGCTAGAGACCCCAGCGGGGAGCTGTTTTTT,CSARDPSGELFF
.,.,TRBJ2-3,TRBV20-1,TGCAGTGCCCACCCTAACTATAGTCGCCGTCTACCCGCTAGCACAGATACGCAGTATTTT,CSAHPNYSRRLPASTDTQYF
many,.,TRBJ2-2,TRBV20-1,TGCAGTGCTAGATTCGCGTTGGGGGGTGGAGCAGGAGCGAACACCGGGGAGCTGTTTTTT,CSARFALGGGAGANTGELFF
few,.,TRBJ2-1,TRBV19,TGTGCCAGTAGTATAACGGGGGCCGGCAATGAGCAGTTCTTC,CASSITGAGNEQFF
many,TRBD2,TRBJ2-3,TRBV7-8,TGTGCCAGCAGCCCCTACCAGACTAGCAGCACAGATACGCAGTATTTT,CASSPYQTSSTDTQYF
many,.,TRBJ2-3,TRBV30,TGTGCCTTATCAACTAGCACAGATACGCAGTATTTT,CALSTSTDTQYF
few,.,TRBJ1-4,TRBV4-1,TGCGCCAGCAGCCAAGTTGGGGGTTTGAGTGAAAAACTGTTTTTT,CASSQVGGLSEKLFF
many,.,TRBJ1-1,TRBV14,TGTGCCACCCGACGGGGAGGGGAGACTGAAGCTTTCTTT,CATRRGGETEAFF
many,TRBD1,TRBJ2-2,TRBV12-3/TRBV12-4,TGTGCCAGCAGCTGGACAGGGAGTAACACCGGGGAGCTGTTTTTT,CASSWTGSNTGELFF
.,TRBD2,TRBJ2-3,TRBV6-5,TGTGCCAGCAGTTGGTCTAGCGGTAGCACAGATACGCAGTATTTT,CASSWSSGSTDTQYF
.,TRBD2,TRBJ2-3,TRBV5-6,TGTGCCAGCAGCTTGTTCGGCAAGTCTAGCGGGAGCACAGATACGCAGTATTTT,CASSLFGKSSGSTDTQYF
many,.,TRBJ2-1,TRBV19,TGTGCCAGTAAGGCAGGTCTATCCTACAATGAGCAGTTCTTC,CASKAGLSYNEQFF
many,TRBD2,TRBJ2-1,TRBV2,TGTGCCAGCAGTGAAATGGGGACTAGATCTTACAATGAGCAGTTCTTC,CASSEMGTRSYNEQFF
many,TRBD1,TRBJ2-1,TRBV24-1,TGTGCCACCAGTGATTTGCACGGGGGACAGGGGGCCTCTGAGCAGTTCTTC,CATSDLHGGQGASEQFF
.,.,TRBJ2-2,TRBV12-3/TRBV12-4,TGTGCCCGCAGTTTAGGAACCGGGGAGCTGTTTTTT,CARSLGTGELFF
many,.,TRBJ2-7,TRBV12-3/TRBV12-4,TGTGCCAGCAGGACAGACAGGCAGGGCGAGCAGTACTTC,CASRTDRQGEQYF
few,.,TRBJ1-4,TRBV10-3,TGTGCCATCAGTGAGTCGGGACCGTCAAATGAAAAACTGTTTTTT,CAISESGPSNEKLFF
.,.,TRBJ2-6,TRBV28,TGTGCCAGCTCCACGAAGGGGTCTGGGGCCAACGTCCTGACTTTC,CASSTKGSGANVLTF
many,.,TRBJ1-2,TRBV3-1,TGTGCCAGCAGCCGGACAGCCGACTATGGCTACACCTTC,CASSRTADYGYTF
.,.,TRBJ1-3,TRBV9,TGTGCCAGCAGCGTAGACGACAGCCCATTCTCTGGAAACACCATATATTTT,CASSVDDSPFSGNTIYF
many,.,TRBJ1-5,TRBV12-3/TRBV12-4,TGTGCCAGCAGTTATGGGACACCACAAAATAGCAATCAGCCCCAGCATTTT,CASSYGTPQNSNQPQHF
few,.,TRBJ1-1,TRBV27,TGTGCCAGCAGTTTTCGGGGGGGCCCTGGGATAGCTTTCTTT,CASSFRGGPGIAFF
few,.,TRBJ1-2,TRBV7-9,TGTGCCAGCGAAGGGTCGATACTACATAACTATGGCTACACCTTC,CASEGSILHNYGYTF
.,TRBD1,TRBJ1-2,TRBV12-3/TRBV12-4,TGTGCCAGCAGCTCAGGGGACAGGGGACCTAACTATGGCTACACCTTC,CASSSGDRGPNYGYTF
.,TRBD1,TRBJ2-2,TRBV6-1,TGTGCCAGCAGTCCCCTAACAGGGGGCATTAGGACCGGGGAGCTGTTTTTT,CASSPLTGGIRTGELFF
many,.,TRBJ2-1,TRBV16,TGTGCCAGCAGCCAATCCTCAGGGGTTGGAAATGAGCAGTTCTTC,CASSQSSGVGNEQFF
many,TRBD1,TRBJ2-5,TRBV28,TGTGCCGGAAGACAGGGGGGCCCCCAAGAGACCCAGTACTTC,CAGRQGGPQETQYF
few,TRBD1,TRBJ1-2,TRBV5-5,TGTGCCAGCAGCTTGGACAGACAGGGGGCAGGGGGCGGTAATGGCTACACCTTC,CASSLDRQGAGGGNGYTF
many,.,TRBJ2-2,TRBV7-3,TGTGCCAGCAGCCCTCGCCTTGTTCTGAACACCGGGGAGCTGTTTTTT,CASSPRLVLNTGELFF
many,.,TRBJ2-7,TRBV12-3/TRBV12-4,TGTGCCAGCAGTTATAGCTTCATGGGATCCTACGAGCAGTACTTC,CASSYSFMGSYEQYF
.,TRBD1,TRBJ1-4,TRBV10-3,TGTGCCATCAGTGCCGGAGGGACAGGGACTAATGAAAAACTGTTTTTT,CAISAGGTGTNEKLFF
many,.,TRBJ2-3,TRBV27,TGTGCCAGCAGTTTATCGGAGGGTCCAGATACGCAGTATTTT,CASSLSEGPDTQYF
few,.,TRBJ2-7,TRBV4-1,TGCGCCAGCAGCCGCGGACAGATTATGGGCGAGCAGTACTTC,CASSRGQIMGEQYF
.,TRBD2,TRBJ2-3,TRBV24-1,TGTGCCACCAGTGAACAACTAGCGGGCCCCACAGATACGCAGTATTTT,CATSEQLAGPTDTQYF
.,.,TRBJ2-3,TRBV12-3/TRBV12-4,TGTGCCAGCAGTGGGGACGGAGGCACAGATACGCAGTATTTT,CASSGDGGTDTQYF
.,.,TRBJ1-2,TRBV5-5,TGTGCCAGCAGCTGGATGGACGGAAACTATGGCTACACCTTC,CASSWMDGNYGYTF
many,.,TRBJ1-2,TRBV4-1,TGCGCCAGCAGCCAGTATGGGCCAGGGGATGGCTACACCTTC,CASSQYGPGDGYTF
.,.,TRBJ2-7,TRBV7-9,TGTGCCAGCCTCGAGCCCGGAGGTTCCTACGAGCAGTACTTC,CASLEPGGSYEQYF
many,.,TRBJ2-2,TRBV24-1,TGTGCCACCAGTGATTTACGGGGGTCCGTGAGGACCGGGGAGCTGTTTTTT,CATSDLRGSVRTGELFF
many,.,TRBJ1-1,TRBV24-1,TGTGCCACCAGTGGGAGGACTAACACTGAAGCTTTCTTT,CATSGRTNTEAFF
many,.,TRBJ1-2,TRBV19,TGTGCCAGTAGTACTCTCTCCCGTGGGGGAGATGGCTACACCTTC,CASSTLSRGGDGYTF